Sequencing of this T cell receptor (beta chain) was carried out in a study of blood T cell repertoires in COVID-19. Study background: The samples span acute and convalescent COVID-19 from the United States, Italy and Spain. PBMCs, B-cell-depleted T cells, or T cells were the source of the cDNA or gDNA that made up the material.

The CDR3 totals 16 residues. V was cut by 5 bases and J by 6 bases, with 22 bases left in between. CDR1 SGDLS and CDR2 YYNGEE come from the germline V gene. During active infection, Seattle patients enrolled and were then monitored through disease. Authors' data handling: From reference gene primer amplification, estimates of nucleated cell counts were derived. Method: immunoSEQ multiplex PCR; TCRdb's copy keeps in-frame clones and lacks some. V and J calls plus clone size are reproduced from that table; the DNA served to infer D and trimming. The data show about 200,000 clones, with about 80% seen just once and roughly 7.6% held by the top ten.

J is TRBJ2-3 and V is TRBV9; possible D gene TRBD2, 7 bases. Sequences were obtained from peripheral blood. The clonotype was recovered from a woman aged 80 or over with COVID-19, enrolled during active disease. CDR3 nucleotides: TGTGCCAGCAGTAGGGGGGGCGGCGAAGCTTTGGATACGCAGTATTTT. Amino acid sequence: CASSRGGGEALDTQYF.